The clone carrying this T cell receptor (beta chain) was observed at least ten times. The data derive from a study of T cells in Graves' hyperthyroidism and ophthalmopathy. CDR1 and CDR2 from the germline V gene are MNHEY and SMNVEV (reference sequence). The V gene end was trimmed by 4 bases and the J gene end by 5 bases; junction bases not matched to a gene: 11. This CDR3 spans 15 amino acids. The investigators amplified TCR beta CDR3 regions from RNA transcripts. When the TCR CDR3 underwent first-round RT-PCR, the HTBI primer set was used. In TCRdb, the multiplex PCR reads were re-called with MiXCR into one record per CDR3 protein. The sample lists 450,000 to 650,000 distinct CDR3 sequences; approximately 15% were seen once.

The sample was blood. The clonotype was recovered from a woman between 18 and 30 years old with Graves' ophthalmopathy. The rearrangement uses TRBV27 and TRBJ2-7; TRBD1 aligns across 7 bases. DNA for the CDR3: TGTGCCAGCAGTTCGACAGGGTCGGTGAAGGACGAGCAGTACTTC. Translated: CASSSTGSVKDEQYF.